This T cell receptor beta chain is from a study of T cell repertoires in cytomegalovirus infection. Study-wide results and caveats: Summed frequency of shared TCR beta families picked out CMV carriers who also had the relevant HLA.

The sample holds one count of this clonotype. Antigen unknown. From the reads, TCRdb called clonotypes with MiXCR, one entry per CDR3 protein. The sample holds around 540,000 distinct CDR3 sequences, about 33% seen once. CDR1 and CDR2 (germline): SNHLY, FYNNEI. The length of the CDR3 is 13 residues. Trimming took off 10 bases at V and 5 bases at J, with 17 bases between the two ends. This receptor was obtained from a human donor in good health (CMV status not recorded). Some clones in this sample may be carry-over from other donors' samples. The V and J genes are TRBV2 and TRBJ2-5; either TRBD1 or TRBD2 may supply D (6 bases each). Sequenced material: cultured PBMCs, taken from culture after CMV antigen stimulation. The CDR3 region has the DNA TGTGCCACCCCGGTAGGGGGGCGTGAGACCCAGTACTTC. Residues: CATPVGGRETQYF. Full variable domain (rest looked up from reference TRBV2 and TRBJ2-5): EPEVTQTPSHQVTQMGQEVILRCVPISNHLYFYWYRQILGQKVEFLVSFYNNEISEKSEIFDDQFSVERPDGSNFTLKIRSTKLEDSAMYFCATPVGGRETQYFGPGTRLLVL.